This T cell receptor (beta chain) was found in a study of T cell repertoires in ileal Crohn's disease. Regarding the study as a whole: Mucosal expansions were suggested to be mainly CD8 T cells.

Data came from immunoSEQ multiplex PCR; TCRdb stores just in-frame clones and leaves some out. The table records a few thousand clones, roughly 80% of them present only once. Trimming cost V 7 bases and J 3 bases; bases outside gene matches: 8. CDR3 length equals 13 residues. Per germline, CDR1 GTSNPN and CDR2 SVGIG (reference sequence). A note on this clone: Its antigen is unidentified.

Patients were adults with ileal or ileocolonic Crohn's disease needing resection. Sample: ileal tissue. The chain employs TRBV30 and TRBJ1-1; TRBD1 matches 7 bases. The receptor's source is an adult with Crohn's disease. The CDR3, as DNA: TGTGCCTCCACTCGCAGGGGGGACACTGAAGCTTTCTTT. Encoded protein: CASTRRGDTEAFF.